This T cell receptor beta chain is drawn from a study of cytotoxic CD8 clonotypes in ibrutinib-treated CLL. This clone showed up just a few times. CDR3 length: 12 residues. Germline lookup yields CDR1 SQVTM and CDR2 ANQGSEA. Trimming left V 3 bases short and J 3 bases short, with 8 bases between. Data came from immunoSEQ multiplex PCR; TCRdb stores just in-frame clones and leaves some out. The sample records some 310,000 clones, about 80% being singletons. The receptor comes from a human donor with chronic lymphocytic leukemia. The chain carries TRBV29-1 and TRBJ2-5; no clear D. Sequencing was performed on PBMCs, taken before ibrutinib treatment. Here the CDR3 DNA reads TGCAGCGTTGATCCCCCCGAAGAGACCCAGTACTTC. Amino acids: CSVDPPEETQYF.